The 29 T cell receptor beta chains below all came from one sample that was sequenced in a study of persistence of HIV-infected CD4 T cells. Nonspecific anti-CD3/anti-CD28 bead stimulation represents the broad CD4+ T cell repertoire. Sorting selected CD4+ T cells upregulating both CD40 ligand and CD69. Their antigens remain unidentified. Sequencing used immunoSEQ version 4 in survey mode. The assay was immunoSEQ multiplex PCR, and TCRdb's table has in-frame clones only and misses some. The sample includes roughly 41,000 clones, approximately 86% of them seen just once. Specimen: CD4+ T cells sorted from PBMCs after roughly 19-hour stimulation, collected from a patient who received antiretroviral therapy. These receptors were taken from an adult man with HIV who was CMV-seropositive.

This chain joins TRBV5-4 and TRBJ2-1; possibly TRBD2 for D (6 bases). Between the trimmed V and J ends, which lost 3 bases and 1 base, there was a span of 14 bases. The length of the CDR3 is 16 residues. The germline V gene encodes CDR1 SGHNT and CDR2 YYREEE (reference sequence). DNA of the CDR3: TGTGCCAGCAGCTGGACTAACCCAAATTCCTACAATGAGCAGTTCTTC. Translation gives CASSWTNPNSYNEQFF.

The genes are TRBV15 and TRBJ2-5, with 13 bases identical to TRBD2. This CDR3 has 18 residues. The trim removed 6 bases at V and 4 bases at J, leaving 14 bases unmatched. CDR1 and CDR2 (germline): LNHNV, YYDKDF (reference sequence). As DNA, the CDR3 is TGTGCCACCAGAGACGATGTTAGAACTAGCGGGAGGGGAGAGACCCAGTACTTC. Amino acid sequence: CATRDDVRTSGRGETQYF.

In the case of this clone: The identical CDR3 is also encoded by other nucleotide sequences in the sample. The chain uses TRBV5-1 and TRBJ1-4; TRBD1 aligns across 12 bases. Germline CDR1 SGHRS, CDR2 YFSETQ. The J segment lost 8 bases and the V segment lost 0 bases, leaving 5 bases of the junction unmatched. The CDR3 is 16 amino acids. CDR3 protein: CASSLAVGTGGEKLFF. The CDR3 DNA is TGCGCCAGCAGCTTGGCCGTGGGGACAGGGGGCGAAAAACTGTTTTTT.

The rearrangement links TRBV6-5 to TRBJ2-5; TRBD2 matches at 10 bases. CDR3 length equals 14 residues. The germline V gene has CDR1 MNHEY and CDR2 SVGAGI. V was pared by 8 bases and J by 5 bases, with 8 bases of the junction left unmatched. The CDR3 spells CASLAGGGRETQYF. CDR3 in DNA: TGTGCCAGCTTAGCGGGAGGTGGACGGGAGACCCAGTACTTC.

CDR3 coding DNA: TGTGCCAGCTCACCGAGGGGCTGGGACAATCAGCCCCAGCATTTT. It encodes CASSPRGWDNQPQHF. V gene TRBV18 combines with J gene TRBJ1-5; the D gene is possibly TRBD1 (5 bases). CDR1 KGHSH and CDR2 LQKENI come from the germline V gene. Trimming cost V 3 bases and J 3 bases, with 12 bases left between them. This CDR3 is built from 15 residues.

The chain links TRBV6-5 to TRBJ1-5; no reliable D call. V dropped 5 bases and J dropped 2 bases, with 10 bases sitting between them. The CDR3 has 14 amino acids. The germline CDR1 and CDR2 sequences are MNHEY and SVGAGI. This CDR3 reads CASSPQGRNQPQHF. In DNA form, the CDR3 reads TGTGCCAGCAGTCCCCAAGGACGCAATCAGCCCCAGCATTTT.

V usage is TRBV6-5 and J usage is TRBJ1-2, with TRBD1 matching over 9 bases. The CDR3 loop spans 15 amino acids. Trimming cost V 0 bases and J 5 bases; bases outside gene matches: 4. CDR1 is MNHEY and CDR2 is SVGAGI in the germline V gene. The DNA for the CDR3 is TGTGCCAGCAGTTACTCGGGACAGGGAGGGTATGGCTACACCTTC. It codes for CASSYSGQGGYGYTF.

This clone was recorded once. The genes are TRBV15 and TRBJ2-5; the D gene is possibly TRBD1 (5 bases). TRBJ2-7 matches the DNA end more closely, so the J call is doubtful. This CDR3 spans 13 amino acids. Germline V gene sequence: CDR1 LNHNV, CDR2 YYDKDF (reference sequence). CDR3 sequence (DNA): TGTGCCACCAGCAGGCCAGGGTCTTACGAGCAGTACTTC. It specifies CATSRPGSYEQYF.

This clone was detected only a few times. The V gene is TRBV5-1, the J gene TRBJ1-6; D not certain. Germline-derived CDR1 and CDR2 are SGHRS and YFSETQ. Trimming stripped 0 bases from V and 11 bases from J, with 15 bases between. CDR3 size: 15 residues. In DNA form, the CDR3 reads TGCGCCAGCAGCTTGGCCGGGTTCGAGAGAACACCCCTCCACTTT. This translates into CASSLAGFERTPLHF.

This chain joins TRBV27 and TRBJ1-1; TRBD1 is a possible D gene (5 bases). The length of the CDR3 is 17 residues. Germline assignment: CDR1 MNHEY and CDR2 SMNVEV (reference sequence). With 3 bases removed from V and 1 base from J, the gap between germline ends came to 18 bases. CDR3 region: CASSFSGVGERNTEAFF. CDR3 nucleotides: TGTGCCAGCAGTTTTAGCGGCGTGGGGGAGAGGAACACTGAAGCTTTCTTT.

In its sample, this clone was seen once. The gene calls are TRBV6-5 and TRBJ1-6; D not resolved. The CDR3 spans 15 residues. Germline V gene lookup returns CDR1 MNHEY and CDR2 SVGAGI. Trimming removed 0 bases at V and 9 bases at J, with 12 bases between. The chain's CDR3 is CASSYSPARGSPLHF. The CDR3 DNA sequence: TGTGCCAGCAGTTACTCACCAGCAAGAGGTTCACCCCTCCACTTT.

The rearrangement joins TRBV7-2 to TRBJ2-5, with a possible D match to TRBD1 (6 bases). The length of the CDR3 is 14 residues. The germline gives CDR1 SGHTA, CDR2 FQGNSA. Trimming pared 2 bases from V and 7 bases from J, leaving 14 bases between. CDR3 sequence: CASSLLGAEATQYF. The DNA for the CDR3 is TGTGCCAGCAGCTTATTGGGGGCGGAGGCGACCCAGTACTTC.

The chain links TRBV29-1 to TRBJ1-2, with a weak D call TRBD1 (6 bases). The CDR3 covers 11 residues. With 7 bases removed from V and 8 bases from J, the gap between germline ends came to 14 bases. CDR1 is SQVTM and CDR2 is ANQGSEA in the germline V gene. This CDR3 reads CSAGLQGGYTF. In nucleotides, the CDR3 is TGCAGCGCTGGCCTGCAGGGGGGCTACACCTTC.

The V gene is TRBV27, the J gene TRBJ1-2, with 12 nucleotides matching TRBD1. Germline V gives CDR1 MNHEY, CDR2 SMNVEV (reference sequence). V was clipped by 4 bases and J by 3 bases; unmatched bases: 9. This CDR3 has 17 residues. The CDR3 DNA is TGTGCCAGCAGTTCAGGGGGACAGGGGGCCAAGGACTATGGCTACACCTTC. Protein product: CASSSGGQGAKDYGYTF.

A single count supports this clone. V usage is TRBV4-3 and J usage is TRBJ2-1; 9 bases align to TRBD2. After removal of 4 bases from V and 2 bases from J, the junction contained 6 bases not matched to a gene. CDR3 length: 16 residues. CDR1 and CDR2 (germline): LGHNA, YSLEER. CDR3 bases: TGCGCCAGCAGCCCGCAAGCGGGAGGCCCCTACAATGAGCAGTTCTTC. Its protein is CASSPQAGGPYNEQFF.

The DNA for the CDR3 is TGTGCCTGGAGCTCAGGGGTCTCCTACGAGCAGTACTTC. This encodes CAWSSGVSYEQYF. The V call is TRBV30, the J call TRBJ2-7; possible D gene TRBD1, 6 bases. Trimming removed 3 bases at V and 0 bases at J, with 9 bases between. The CDR3 length is 13 residues. CDR1 and CDR2 (germline): GTSNPN, SVGIG (reference sequence).

This clone was picked up a small number of times. The chain combines TRBV6-5 with TRBJ2-7; no definite D call. Trimming left V 6 bases short and J 4 bases short, with 19 bases between. Germline V gene sequence: CDR1 MNHEY, CDR2 SVGAGI. The CDR3 consists of 15 residues. Here the CDR3 reads CASSYPRLNLYEQYF. For the CDR3, the DNA is TGTGCCAGCAGCTATCCACGTCTTAACCTTTACGAGCAGTACTTC.

V gene TRBV5-5 combines with J gene TRBJ2-5; 8 nucleotides line up with TRBD1. This CDR3 contains 15 residues. Per germline, CDR1 SGHKS and CDR2 YYEKEE (reference sequence). The V segment lost 4 bases and the J segment 1 base; nucleotides outside the gene matches: 6. CDR3 residues: CASSPPGTGQETQYF. The CDR3 DNA reads TGTGCCAGCAGCCCCCCAGGGACAGGCCAAGAGACCCAGTACTTC.

The CDR3 sequence: CASSFGPGGYTF. DNA of the CDR3: TGTGCCAGCAGTTTTGGTCCGGGTGGCTACACCTTC. This chain connects TRBV6-6 to TRBJ1-2, with D unclear. V gave up 4 bases and J gave up 7 bases, with 10 bases separating them. CDR1 is MNHNY and CDR2 is SVGAGI in the germline V gene (reference sequence). The CDR3 extends over 12 amino acids.

The rearrangement joins TRBV5-1 to TRBJ1-2, with D perhaps matching TRBD1 (5 bases). V lost 3 bases, J lost 4 bases, and 19 bases lay in between. The CDR3 is 16 amino acids. Germline values: CDR1 SGHRS, CDR2 YFSETQ. The CDR3 loop reads CASSSPRGGATYGYTF. CDR3 DNA sequence: TGCGCCAGCAGCTCCCCTCGGGGGGGTGCGACCTATGGCTACACCTTC.

The chain employs TRBV19 and TRBJ1-1; D is unclear. V was pared by 7 bases and J by 4 bases, with 10 bases between. The length of the CDR3 is 12 residues. Germline CDR1 is LNHDA and CDR2 is SQIVND (reference sequence). DNA for the CDR3: TGTGCCAGTATAAGGGAGCGCACTGAAGCTTTCTTT. Residues: CASIRERTEAFF.

The chain links TRBV3-1 (or the pseudogene TRBV3-2) to TRBJ2-7; no clear D gene. The ends were cut back, 4 bases at V and 4 bases at J, with 17 bases in the middle. The CDR3 length is 15 residues. CDR1 is LGHDT, CDR2 YNNKEL, per germline (reference sequence). Here the CDR3 reads CASSLGPESSYEQYF. The CDR3, as DNA: TGTGCCAGCAGCCTCGGACCAGAAAGTAGTTACGAGCAGTACTTC.

This chain connects TRBV6-5 to TRBJ2-5, with D unclear. The CDR3 sequence is 14 residues long. The germline V gene encodes CDR1 MNHEY and CDR2 SVGAGI. Trimming cost V 4 bases and J 5 bases, with 14 bases left between them. The CDR3 is CASSSFSAGETQYF. The CDR3 coding sequence is TGTGCCAGCAGTTCGTTTTCGGCTGGCGAGACCCAGTACTTC.

V usage is TRBV30 and J usage is TRBJ1-2, with TRBD1 as a possible D gene (5 bases). CDR1 GTSNPN and CDR2 SVGIG come from the germline V gene (reference sequence). This CDR3 spans 14 amino acids. V was cut by 2 bases and J by 5 bases, with 15 bases left in between. The CDR3 region is CAWSLPGTSYGYTF. CDR3 in DNA: TGTGCCTGGAGTCTTCCCGGGACCTCGTATGGCTACACCTTC.

This chain joins TRBV6-6 and TRBJ2-2; no clear D gene. The germline V and J ends were trimmed by 5 bases and 1 base, with 8 bases remaining between them. CDR3 size: 14 residues. CDR1 MNHNY and CDR2 SVGAGI come from the germline V gene (reference sequence). The CDR3 is CASSGNRNTGELFF. In nucleotides, the CDR3 is TGTGCCAGCAGTGGCAACAGGAACACCGGGGAGCTGTTTTTT.

The rearrangement links TRBV10-3 to TRBJ2-7, with D possibly matching TRBD1 (6 bases). V was trimmed by 1 base and J by 2 bases, leaving 9 bases between them. This CDR3 region has 14 residues. Germline V gene sequence: CDR1 ENHRY, CDR2 SYGVKD. CDR3 bases: TGTGCCATCAGTGAGTTCGGACAGACCTACGAGCAGTACTTC. Translating gives CAISEFGQTYEQYF.

The chain uses TRBV7-8 and TRBJ1-5; D gene ambiguous. The V end was cut by 5 bases, the J end by 1 base, with 6 bases between. This CDR3 spans 13 amino acids. Germline CDR1 reads SGHVS; CDR2 reads FQNEAQ. In DNA form, the CDR3 reads TGTGCCAGCAGCGCCGTCAGCAATCAGCCCCAGCATTTT. This codes for CASSAVSNQPQHF.

The V call is TRBV19, the J call TRBJ2-1, with 13 bases matching TRBD2. There are 15 residues in the CDR3. J lost 10 bases, V lost 5 bases, and 8 bases had no gene match. The germline gives CDR1 LNHDA, CDR2 SQIVND (reference sequence). The CDR3 protein is CASSETSGRFLEQFF. CDR3 bases: TGTGCCAGTAGTGAGACTAGCGGGAGGTTTTTGGAGCAGTTCTTC.

The genes are TRBV19 and TRBJ1-3, with D hard to call. The V end lost 6 bases, the J end lost 0 bases, and 12 bases lay between the germline ends. The CDR3 runs to 15 residues. Germline V CDR1 and CDR2: LNHDA, SQIVND (reference sequence). The CDR3 DNA reads as TGTGCCAGTAGGAAACGGACCGACTCTGGAAACACCATATATTTT. Its protein product is CASRKRTDSGNTIYF.